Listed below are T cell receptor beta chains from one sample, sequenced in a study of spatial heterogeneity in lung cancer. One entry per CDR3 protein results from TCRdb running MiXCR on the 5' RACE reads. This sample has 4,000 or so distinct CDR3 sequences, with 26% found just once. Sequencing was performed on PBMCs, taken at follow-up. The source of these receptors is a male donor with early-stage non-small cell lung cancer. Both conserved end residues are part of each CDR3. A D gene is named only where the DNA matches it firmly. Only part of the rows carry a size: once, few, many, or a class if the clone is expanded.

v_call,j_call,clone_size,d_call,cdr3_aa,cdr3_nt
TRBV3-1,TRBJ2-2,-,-,CASSLSNTGELFF,TGTGCCAGCAGCCTTTCGAACACCGGGGAGCTGTTTTTT
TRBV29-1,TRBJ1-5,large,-,CSVAGGSNQPQHF,TGCAGCGTGGCCGGGGGGAGCAATCAGCCCCAGCATTTT
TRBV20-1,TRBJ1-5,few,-,CSARDKGNQPQHF,TGCAGTGCTAGAGACAAGGGCAATCAGCCCCAGCATTTT
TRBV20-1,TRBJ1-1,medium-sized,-,CSANRLYTEAFF,TGCAGTGCTAACCGGTTATACACTGAAGCTTTCTTT
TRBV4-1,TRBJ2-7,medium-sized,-,CASSQEPTGSPPYEQYF,TGCGCCAGCAGCCAAGAGCCTACAGGGTCCCCCCCCTACGAGCAGTACTTC
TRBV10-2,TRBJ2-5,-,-,CASVGLGKTQYF,TGCGCCAGCGTGGGGCTAGGGAAGACCCAGTACTTC
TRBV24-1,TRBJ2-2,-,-,CATSALTTGELFF,TGTGCCACCAGCGCGCTGACCACCGGGGAGCTGTTTTTT
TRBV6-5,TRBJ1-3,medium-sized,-,CASSKTGAKENTIYF,TGTGCCAGCAGTAAAACAGGAGCGAAGGAAAACACCATATATTTT
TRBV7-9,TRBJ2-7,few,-,CASSLEVTEQYF,TGTGCCAGCAGCTTAGAGGTCACAGAGCAGTACTTC
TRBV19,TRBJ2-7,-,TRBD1,CASTLSTGGLYEQYF,TGTGCCAGTACTCTCTCGACAGGGGGCCTCTACGAGCAGTACTTC
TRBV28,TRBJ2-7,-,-,CASIPRRGGGYEQYF,TGTGCCAGCATCCCAAGGCGGGGAGGTGGCTACGAGCAGTACTTC
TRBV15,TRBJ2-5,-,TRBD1,CATSRGADRGETQYF,TGTGCCACCAGCAGAGGAGCGGACAGGGGGGAGACCCAGTACTTC
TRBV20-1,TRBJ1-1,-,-,CSARGQGKGTEAFF,TGCAGTGCTAGGGGGCAGGGTAAGGGGACTGAAGCTTTCTTT
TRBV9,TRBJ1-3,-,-,CASSVDSGHTIYF,TGTGCCAGCAGCGTAGATTCCGGGCACACCATATATTTT
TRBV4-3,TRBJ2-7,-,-,CASSQDGETSYEQYF,TGCGCCAGCAGCCAAGATGGTGAAACTTCCTACGAGCAGTACTTC
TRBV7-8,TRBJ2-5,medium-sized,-,CASSLAGYRAGQNF,TGTGCCAGCAGCTTAGCGGGTTACAGGGCCGGGCAGAACTTC
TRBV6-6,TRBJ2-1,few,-,CASSGGGVYNEQFF,TGTGCCAGCAGTGGGGGCGGGGTCTACAATGAGCAGTTCTTC